This entry lists 24 T cell receptor beta chains sequenced from one sample in a study of response to subunit inactivated influenza vaccine. MiXCR, applied by TCRdb to the RT-PCR reads, yields one record per CDR3 protein. The sample lists hundreds of thousands of distinct CDR3 sequences, 10% to 15% occurring once. The specimen was PBMCs from blood, collected on the day of vaccination. The receptors derive from a man aged 45-65 years who received an inactivated influenza vaccine.

There are a few counts of this clonotype. This chain joins TRBV3-1 and TRBJ1-1, with D maybe TRBD1 (6 bases). V was trimmed by 1 base and J by 1 base, leaving 13 bases between them. This CDR3 region has 16 residues. Germline V gene lookup returns CDR1 LGHDT and CDR2 YNNKEL (reference sequence). CDR3 sequence reads: CASSQGFDRRNTEAFF. The CDR3 DNA is TGTGCCAGCAGCCAAGGGTTCGACAGGCGGAACACTGAAGCTTTCTTT.

This clonotype turned up a few times. The chain couples TRBV10-3 to TRBJ2-2; TRBD2 matches at 8 bases. Trimming at V came to 6 bases and at J to 6 bases, leaving 9 bases not matched to a gene. The CDR3 consists of 15 residues. Germline V CDR1 and CDR2: ENHRY, SYGVKD. The CDR3 region is CAIREAGASAGELFF. DNA for the CDR3: TGTGCCATCAGGGAAGCGGGAGCTTCGGCCGGGGAGCTGTTTTTT.

This clonotype showed up just a few times. The V and J genes are TRBV7-2 and TRBJ2-2; D may be TRBD1 (5 bases). This CDR3 has 13 amino acids. Germline CDR1 SGHTA, CDR2 FQGNSA. Trimming removed 4 bases at V and 5 bases at J, with 8 bases between. DNA for the CDR3: TGTGCCAGCAGCTCGAGACAGACCGGGGAGCTGTTTTTT. Its translation is CASSSRQTGELFF.

This clonotype was observed a handful of times. The CDR3 region has the DNA TGCAGCGTGAGGACAGGGTGGGGCACAGATACGCAGTATTTT. Encoded protein: CSVRTGWGTDTQYF. The gene calls are TRBV29-1 and TRBJ2-3, with 8 bases lining up with TRBD1. Germline loops: CDR1 SQVTM, CDR2 ANQGSEA. V gave up 6 bases and J gave up 1 base; unmatched junction bases: 6. The length of the CDR3 is 14 residues.

There are a few counts of this clonotype. V is TRBV7-2 and J is TRBJ1-2, with TRBD1 as a possible D gene (6 bases). The CDR3 contains 12 residues. Between the trimmed V and J ends, which lost 4 bases and 11 bases, there was a span of 14 bases. CDR1 and CDR2 (germline): SGHTA, FQGNSA. CDR3 protein: CASSSSQGSYTF. In DNA form, the CDR3 reads TGTGCCAGCAGCTCCAGTCAGGGGTCTTACACCTTC. Drawing the rest from reference TRBV7-2 and TRBJ1-2, the complete variable domain is GAGVSQSPSNKVTEKGKDVELRCDPISGHTALYWYRQSLGQGLEFLIYFQGNSAPDKSGLPSDRFSAERTGGSVSTLTIQRTQQEDSAVYLCASSSSQGSYTFGSGTRLTVV.

This clonotype was picked up many times. The V and J genes are TRBV4-2 and TRBJ2-1; perhaps TRBD2 as D (5 bases). The ends were cut back, 4 bases at V and 3 bases at J, with 10 bases in the middle. The CDR3 is 14 amino acids. The germline V gene encodes CDR1 LGHNA and CDR2 YNFKEQ. The CDR3 DNA reads TGTGCCAGCAGCCCCCCCCGGGACTACAATGAGCAGTTCTTC. Encoded protein: CASSPPRDYNEQFF.

This clonotype was detected a few times. The chain employs TRBV3-1 and TRBJ2-5; D may be TRBD1 (6 bases). Deletions cut 3 bases from V and 1 base from J, with 12 bases between. Germline V lookup: CDR1 LGHDT, CDR2 YNNKEL (reference sequence). CDR3 length: 15 residues. CDR3 amino acids: CASSQTGHTQETQYF. DNA of the CDR3: TGTGCCAGCAGCCAGACAGGACACACCCAAGAGACCCAGTACTTC.

This clonotype occurred a few times. J is TRBJ1-5 and V is TRBV5-6; 7 positions match TRBD1. With 2 bases clipped from V and 2 bases from J, the junction kept 4 bases outside the gene matches. This CDR3 is built from 15 residues. Germline CDR1 reads SGHDT; CDR2 reads YYEEEE. DNA for the CDR3: TGTGCCAGCAGCTTAGACAGGGATGGCAATCAGCCCCAGCATTTT. Amino acid sequence: CASSLDRDGNQPQHF. Supplemented by reference TRBV5-6 and TRBJ1-5, the full variable domain reads DAGVTQSPTHLIKTRGQQVTLRCSPKSGHDTVSWYQQALGQGPQFIFQYYEEEERQRGNFPDRFSGHQFPNYSSELNVNALLLGDSALYLCASSLDRDGNQPQHFGDGTRLSIL.

This clonotype appeared many times. The chain links TRBV12-3 or TRBV12-4 to TRBJ2-5; the match to TRBD2 covers 11 bases. After removal of 2 bases from V and 9 bases from J, the junction contained 8 bases not matched to a gene. The CDR3 spans 15 residues. CDR3 bases: TGTGCCAGCAGTTTACTAGCGGGAGGCCGGGAGGCCCAGTACTTC. Translated: CASSLLAGGREAQYF.

The sample holds a few counts of this clonotype. This chain joins TRBV6-2 or TRBV6-3 and TRBJ2-5; TRBD1 matches 10 bases. Germline CDR1 and CDR2: MNHEY and SVGEGT. This CDR3 has 15 amino acids. With 4 bases clipped from V and 5 bases from J, the junction kept 7 bases outside the gene matches. CDR3 coding DNA: TGTGCCAGCAGTTCCGCGGGACAGGGGTCGGAGACCCAGTACTTC. It specifies CASSSAGQGSETQYF.

This clonotype was seen more than once but under ten times. The chain is built from TRBV11-2 and TRBJ2-7, with 9 positions matching TRBD1. The CDR3 has 14 residues. Trimming removed 5 bases from V and 4 bases from J; junction bases left unmatched: 6. The germline V gene encodes CDR1 SGHAT and CDR2 FQNNGV. The CDR3 nucleotides are TGTGCCAGCAGCACGTGGACAGGGGTGTACGAGCAGTACTTC. Translating it yields CASSTWTGVYEQYF.

The CDR3 DNA follows: TGCAGTGCTAGAGCCCCCGGGACACTTCCCTACGAGCAGTACTTC. Protein product: CSARAPGTLPYEQYF. The chain couples TRBV20-1 to TRBJ2-7; D is possibly TRBD1 (6 bases). The germline V and J ends were trimmed by 1 base and 2 bases, with 15 bases remaining between them. CDR3 size: 15 residues. Germline V gene sequence: CDR1 DFQATT, CDR2 SNEGSKA (reference sequence).

This clonotype was found a few times. The chain joins TRBV6-2 or TRBV6-3 to TRBJ2-2; D is unresolved. This CDR3 region has 11 residues. The germline V and J ends were trimmed by 10 bases and 5 bases, with 8 bases remaining between them. Looked up from germline, CDR1 is MNHEY and CDR2 is SVGEGT. The CDR3 protein is CATYQTGELFF. The CDR3 DNA reads TGTGCCACCTATCAGACCGGGGAGCTGTTTTTT.

This rearrangement joins TRBV3-1 to TRBJ2-7; D possibly corresponds to TRBD1 (5 bases). The CDR3 sequence is 15 residues long. The germline CDR1 and CDR2 sequences are LGHDT and YNNKEL (reference sequence). Trimming shortened V by 1 base and J by 2 bases, and 12 bases separated the two germline ends. Here the CDR3 reads CASSQGVPGTYEQYF. CDR3 sequence (DNA): TGTGCCAGCAGCCAAGGAGTACCAGGGACCTACGAGCAGTACTTC.

This clonotype was observed at least ten times. The genes are TRBV7-2 and TRBJ2-7, with 8 bases aligning to TRBD2. CDR3 length equals 14 residues. V trimming: 4 bases; J trimming: 5 bases; junction bases outside the gene matches: 7. Germline V lookup: CDR1 SGHTA, CDR2 FQGNSA. As DNA, the CDR3 is TGTGCCAGCAGCTCAGGACTAGCACCCAACGAGCAGTACTTC. This encodes CASSSGLAPNEQYF.

This clonotype was seen repeatedly, ten times or more. This chain joins TRBV29-1 and TRBJ1-5; the D gene is possibly TRBD1 (5 bases). This CDR3 has 14 residues. From germline, CDR1 is SQVTM and CDR2 ANQGSEA. Trimming stripped 6 bases from V and 7 bases from J, with 19 bases between. The CDR3 DNA sequence: TGCAGCGTCGAGATGGAAGGGCCAGGGCAGCCCCAGCATTTT. It yields the protein CSVEMEGPGQPQHF.

This clonotype appeared a few times. V is TRBV10-3 and J is TRBJ2-7; 9 positions match TRBD2. The CDR3 runs 15 residues. Germline V CDR1 and CDR2: ENHRY, SYGVKD. V was pared by 0 bases and J by 6 bases, with 6 bases of the junction left unmatched. In DNA form, the CDR3 reads TGTGCCATCAGTGAGTCTCCAGCGGGAGGTGGCGAGCAGTACTTC. It is translated as CAISESPAGGGEQYF.

Ten or more counts support this clonotype. This chain links TRBV29-1 with TRBJ2-1; 11 bases align to TRBD2. The germline gives CDR1 SQVTM, CDR2 ANQGSEA. After removal of 7 bases from V and 0 bases from J, the junction contained 11 bases not matched to a gene. The CDR3 length is 17 residues. CDR3 DNA: TGCAGCGCCATAACTAGCGGGAGCCATAGCTCCTACAATGAGCAGTTCTTC. It translates to CSAITSGSHSSYNEQFF.

The chain combines TRBV7-3 with TRBJ2-1, with TRBD2 matching over 14 bases. This CDR3 has 18 residues. The germline V gene has CDR1 SGHTA and CDR2 FQGTGA. Trimming removed 2 bases from V and 2 bases from J; junction bases left unmatched: 5. CDR3 sequence: CASSLGLAGGIPYNEQFF. The CDR3 DNA reads as TGTGCCAGCAGCTTAGGACTAGCGGGAGGAATTCCCTACAATGAGCAGTTCTTC.

Ten or more counts support this clonotype. This chain links TRBV7-9 with TRBJ1-2; 7 nucleotides match TRBD1. The germline V gene encodes CDR1 SEHNR and CDR2 FQNEAQ (reference sequence). Germline trimming cut 4 bases from V and 7 bases from J; bases unmatched to any gene: 18. This CDR3 is built from 17 residues. CDR3 nucleotides: TGTGCCAGCAGCTCTTTCGGGACAGTAATTAGTAGGAGTGGCTACACCTTC. This translates into CASSSFGTVISRSGYTF.

The sample holds a few counts of this clonotype. The rearrangement links TRBV6-2 or TRBV6-3 to TRBJ2-7; no clear D gene. V gave up 5 bases and J gave up 5 bases, with 22 bases separating them. Looked up from germline, CDR1 is MNHEY and CDR2 is SVGEGT. The CDR3 covers 16 residues. The DNA of the CDR3 is TGTGCCAGCAGTCGCTTGATCCGGGTCACTCCAAACGAGCAGTACTTC. Its translation is CASSRLIRVTPNEQYF.

The chain is built from TRBV29-1 and TRBJ2-7, with TRBD2 identical over 12 bases. CDR3 length equals 14 residues. Germline lookup yields CDR1 SQVTM and CDR2 ANQGSEA. V was clipped by 6 bases and J by 3 bases; unmatched bases: 6. The CDR3 here is CSVRPTSGGYEQYF. For the CDR3, the DNA is TGCAGCGTCCGCCCGACTAGCGGGGGCTACGAGCAGTACTTC.

The V call is TRBV28, the J call TRBJ2-7; 7 bases agree with TRBD2. The J segment lost 0 bases and the V segment lost 2 bases, leaving 13 bases of the junction unmatched. The CDR3 is 18 residues long. CDR1 is MDHEN, CDR2 SYDVKM, per germline. DNA for the CDR3: TGTGCCAGCAGTTTAAGTGGGACTATCTCTATGCTCTCCTACGAGCAGTACTTC. This encodes CASSLSGTISMLSYEQYF.

This clonotype occurred many times. Written as DNA, the CDR3 is TGTGCCAGCAGCGTAGCGGGACAAGACCTTCCTGGTACGCAGTATTTT. It encodes CASSVAGQDLPGTQYF. The genes are TRBV9 and TRBJ2-3, with D perhaps matching TRBD1 (6 bases). The CDR3 is 16 amino acids. Germline lookup yields CDR1 SGDLS and CDR2 YYNGEE. V was shortened by 0 bases and J by 8 bases, with 19 bases between the two germline ends. The whole variable domain, remainder taken from reference TRBV9 and TRBJ2-3, is DSGVTQTPKHLITATGQRVTLRCSPRSGDLSVYWYQQSLDQGLQFLIQYYNGEERAKGNILERFSAQQFPDLHSELNLSSLELGDSALYFCASSVAGQDLPGTQYFGPGTRLTVL.